These 25 T cell receptor beta chains originate from one sample sequenced in a study of blood T cell repertoires in COVID-19. Profiled with immunoSEQ multiplex PCR; TCRdb holds only in-frame clones, not every one. The sample consists of about 120,000 clones, 85% of them appearing once. The specimen was peripheral blood. The source of these receptors is a man older than 75 with acute or convalescent COVID-19.

This clone came up a few times. The chain joins TRBV29-1 to TRBJ1-2; 10 positions match TRBD1. The CDR3 has 14 amino acids. Germline V gene sequence: CDR1 SQVTM, CDR2 ANQGSEA. V shed 7 bases and J 2 bases; nucleotides not matched to a gene: 7. The DNA for the CDR3 is TGCAGCGCCGCCGGGACAGGGGAAAACTATGGCTACACCTTC. This gives the protein CSAAGTGENYGYTF.

The chain recombines TRBV7-3 with TRBJ2-3; maybe TRBD1 (6 bases). Between the trimmed V and J ends, which lost 5 bases and 3 bases, there was a span of 15 bases. Germline assignment: CDR1 SGHTA and CDR2 FQGTGA. This CDR3 is 15 amino acids long. The CDR3 sequence: CASSARGISTDTQYF. The DNA of the CDR3 is TGTGCCAGCAGCGCTAGGGGGATTTCGACAGATACGCAGTATTTT.

The chain uses TRBV11-3 and TRBJ2-1; maybe TRBD1 (7 bases). Germline CDR1 SGHNT, CDR2 YENEEA. V was shortened by 5 bases and J by 5 bases, with 16 bases between the two germline ends. This CDR3 has 15 amino acids. CDR3 sequence: CASSRGRGGNNEQFF. In nucleotides, the CDR3 is TGTGCCAGCAGCAGGGGGCGGGGCGGGAACAATGAGCAGTTCTTC.

The V and J genes are TRBV6-5 and TRBJ2-2; 8 nucleotides match TRBD1. After removal of 5 bases from V and 6 bases from J, the junction contained 2 bases not matched to a gene. CDR3 length equals 13 residues. Germline V gene data show CDR1 as MNHEY and CDR2 as SVGAGI. The CDR3 is CASSPTGAGELFF. In DNA form, the CDR3 reads TGTGCCAGCAGTCCGACAGGGGCCGGGGAGCTGTTTTTT.

V usage is TRBV2 and J usage is TRBJ1-5, with D possibly TRBD1 on 5 matching bases. Looked up from germline, CDR1 is SNHLY and CDR2 is FYNNEI. The CDR3 spans 15 residues. V gave up 6 bases and J gave up 0 bases, with 12 bases separating them. For the CDR3, the DNA is TGTGCCAGCAGCCCCACAGGCTTTAGCAATCAGCCCCAGCATTTT. As protein: CASSPTGFSNQPQHF.

This sequence joins TRBV7-2 and TRBJ2-2; the match to TRBD1 covers 8 bases. With 4 bases clipped from V and 6 bases from J, the junction kept 4 bases outside the gene matches. This CDR3 has 14 residues. From germline, CDR1 is SGHTA and CDR2 FQGNSA. Here the CDR3 reads CASSSWTGPGELFF. The DNA of the CDR3 is TGTGCCAGCAGCTCATGGACAGGGCCCGGGGAGCTGTTTTTT.

Ten or more counts support this clone. The rearrangement joins TRBV5-6 to TRBJ1-2, with 7 nucleotides matching TRBD1. The CDR3 covers 16 residues. The junction had 11 bases not matched to a gene; V was cut back by 0 bases and J by 6 bases. The germline CDR1 and CDR2 sequences are SGHDT and YYEEEE. The CDR3 is CASSLGSIGGVNGYTF. Written as DNA, the CDR3 is TGTGCCAGCAGCTTGGGCAGTATAGGGGGCGTCAATGGCTACACCTTC.

The V and J genes are TRBV13 and TRBJ1-6; TRBD1 matches at 7 bases. The germline V gene has CDR1 PRHDT and CDR2 FYEKMQ (reference sequence). The CDR3 runs 15 residues. V gave up 0 bases and J gave up 10 bases; unmatched junction bases: 6. The CDR3 spells CASSLGQGLGSPLHF. The CDR3 DNA follows: TGTGCCAGCAGCTTAGGACAGGGGCTCGGGTCACCCCTCCACTTT.

The chain joins TRBV10-3 to TRBJ1-1, with no clear D. CDR1 is ENHRY, CDR2 SYGVKD, per germline. Trimming removed 6 bases at V and 8 bases at J, with 10 bases between. This CDR3 comprises 11 residues. CDR3 protein: CAIRRGGEAFF. CDR3 nucleotide sequence: TGTGCCATCAGGCGCGGAGGGGAAGCTTTCTTT.

A single count supports this clone. The chain links TRBV21-1 to TRBJ1-5. TRBV21-1 is shown as a pseudogene. The CDR3 is made up of 15 amino acids. CDR3: CASSPRDTSNQPQHF. CDR3 in DNA: TGTGCCAGCAGCCCCCGGGATACCAGCAATCAGCCCCAGCATTTT.

The chain recombines TRBV6-4 with TRBJ2-5; TRBD2 matches 16 bases. CDR1 and CDR2 (germline): MRHNA, SNTAGT. This CDR3 comprises 15 residues. V shed 7 bases, J shed 5 bases, and the junction held 4 bases outside the gene matches. CDR3 amino acids: CASKGLAGGHETQYF. In nucleotides, the CDR3 is TGTGCCAGCAAGGGACTAGCGGGGGGGCATGAGACCCAGTACTTC.

The V gene is TRBV27, the J gene TRBJ1-6, with D tentatively TRBD1 (6 bases). The CDR3 contains 14 residues. Trimming removed 3 bases at V and 9 bases at J, with 12 bases between. Germline CDR1 and CDR2: MNHEY and SMNVEV (reference sequence). The CDR3 reads CASSFRAGASPLHF. The CDR3 DNA is TGTGCCAGCAGTTTTCGGGCAGGGGCTTCACCCCTCCACTTT.

CDR3 protein: CASSSFQETQYF. CDR3 DNA: TGTGCCAGTAGTTCCTTCCAAGAGACCCAGTACTTC. This chain connects TRBV19 to TRBJ2-5; D is uncertain. V gave up 5 bases and J gave up 1 base, with 5 bases separating them. Per the germline V gene, CDR1 is LNHDA and CDR2 is SQIVND (reference sequence). This CDR3 is built from 12 residues.

The chain uses TRBV6-2 or TRBV6-3 and TRBJ1-2, with D hard to call. This CDR3 is 13 amino acids long. Germline assignment: CDR1 MNHEY and CDR2 SVGEGT. The germline V and J ends were trimmed by 5 bases and 4 bases, with 11 bases remaining between them. The CDR3 bases are TGTGCCAGCAGTGGATTGGGCCCCTATGGCTACACCTTC. Its translation is CASSGLGPYGYTF.

V and J are TRBV19 and TRBJ2-2; 13 positions agree with TRBD2. The ends lost 6 bases at V and 3 bases at J; junction bases unmatched: 10. This CDR3 is built from 18 residues. The V gene's germline CDR1 is LNHDA and CDR2 SQIVND (reference sequence). This chain's CDR3 is CASSARTSGGGYTGELFF. As DNA, the CDR3 is TGTGCCAGTAGCGCCCGGACTAGCGGGGGAGGGTACACCGGGGAGCTGTTTTTT.

Only one count was recorded for this clone. The rearrangement links TRBV6-6 to TRBJ1-6; TRBD1 might be the D (6 bases). The CDR3 is made up of 17 amino acids. With 5 bases removed from V and 3 bases from J, the gap between germline ends came to 17 bases. The germline V gene encodes CDR1 MNHNY and CDR2 SVGAGI (reference sequence). The CDR3 nucleotides read TGTGCCAGCAGTCCCCAGAGGACAGATTTCTATAATTCACCCCTCCACTTT. It translates to CASSPQRTDFYNSPLHF.

The rearrangement links TRBV5-5 to TRBJ2-5, with a tentative D call TRBD2 (5 bases). The CDR3 runs to 16 residues. The germline CDR1 and CDR2 sequences are SGHKS and YYEKEE (reference sequence). V lost 4 bases, J lost 5 bases, and 21 bases lay in between. The CDR3 DNA reads TGTGCCAGCAGCCGAGACCGGTGGGAGTACGGGGAGACCCAGTACTTC. Amino acid sequence: CASSRDRWEYGETQYF.

The chain employs TRBV10-3 and TRBJ2-2; TRBD2 agrees at 10 bases. This CDR3 is 19 amino acids long. Germline CDR1 ENHRY, CDR2 SYGVKD. Germline trimming cut 5 bases from V and 0 bases from J; bases unmatched to any gene: 12. The CDR3 sequence: CAISRLAGVSRANTGELFF. The DNA of the CDR3 is TGTGCCATCAGTCGACTAGCGGGTGTATCAAGGGCGAACACCGGGGAGCTGTTTTTT.

V usage is TRBV2 and J usage is TRBJ1-3, with 9 bases lining up with TRBD1. Germline V lookup: CDR1 SNHLY, CDR2 FYNNEI. The CDR3 has 15 amino acids. V lost 4 bases and J lost 2; bases outside the gene matches: 3. The CDR3 protein is CASSAGQGAGNTIYF. The CDR3 DNA is TGTGCCAGCAGTGCGGGACAGGGAGCTGGAAACACCATATATTTT.

The chain employs TRBV13 and TRBJ1-2; a weak D match, TRBD1 (6 bases). Trimming cost V 6 bases and J 7 bases, with 15 bases left between them. Germline CDR1 and CDR2: PRHDT and FYEKMQ (reference sequence). CDR3 length: 13 amino acids. In DNA form, the CDR3 reads TGTGCCAGCAGTCAACAGGGAACAGGTGGCTACACCTTC. It translates to CASSQQGTGGYTF.

The rearrangement uses TRBV5-6 and TRBJ1-2; 8 bases line up with TRBD1. The junction had 9 bases not matched to a gene; V was cut back by 0 bases and J by 8 bases. This CDR3 is built from 15 residues. Germline V gives CDR1 SGHDT, CDR2 YYEEEE. The CDR3 sequence: CASSLGHQGAWGYTF. The CDR3 DNA reads TGTGCCAGCAGCTTGGGGCACCAGGGGGCTTGGGGCTACACCTTC.

The V gene is TRBV5-1, the J gene TRBJ1-5; a weak D match, TRBD1 (5 bases). Trimming shortened V by 0 bases and J by 7 bases, and 14 bases separated the two germline ends. The CDR3 is made up of 15 amino acids. Germline CDR1 reads SGHRS; CDR2 reads YFSETQ. The CDR3 nucleotides read TGCGCCAGCAGCTTGGTTCCCGGGGGGGGACAGCCCCAGCATTTT. Translation gives CASSLVPGGGQPQHF.

The chain joins TRBV11-2 to TRBJ1-4; D perhaps matches TRBD1 (6 bases). Germline CDR1 is SGHAT and CDR2 is FQNNGV. V lost 2 bases and J lost 0, with 16 bases in between. The CDR3 spans 18 residues. The chain's CDR3 is CASSLSQNSGATNEKLFF. In DNA form, the CDR3 reads TGTGCCAGCAGCTTAAGCCAAAATTCAGGGGCAACTAATGAAAAACTGTTTTTT.

This CDR3 is CASSYGEVEAFF. Here the CDR3 DNA reads TGTGCCAGCAGTTACGGCGAGGTTGAAGCTTTCTTT. The chain uses TRBV6-5 and TRBJ1-1; D is uncertain. The CDR3 consists of 12 residues. Germline loops: CDR1 MNHEY, CDR2 SVGAGI. V was pared by 2 bases and J by 7 bases, with 8 bases between.

This clone occurred a few times. The V and J genes are TRBV11-1 and TRBJ2-1; the match to TRBD2 covers 10 bases. Germline V gene lookup returns CDR1 SGHAT and CDR2 FQDESV (reference sequence). This CDR3 is 14 amino acids long. J lost 10 bases, V lost 5 bases, and 8 bases had no gene match. The CDR3: CASSRAGGRVEQFF. The CDR3 nucleotides are TGTGCCAGCAGCCGAGCGGGAGGGAGGGTCGAGCAGTTCTTC.